This TCR beta chain was captured in a study of blood T cell repertoires in COVID-19. Across the study: Samples representing acute and convalescent COVID-19 were sourced from the United States, Italy and Spain. In each case, the material was cDNA or gDNA derived from T cells, B-cell-depleted T cells, or PBMCs.

Germline-derived CDR1 and CDR2 are SGHVS and FNYEAQ. Trimming stripped 3 bases from V and 0 bases from J, with 11 bases between. The CDR3 contains 16 residues. Methods used by the authors: Amplification with reference gene primers provided the estimates of nucleated cell counts. Here immunoSEQ multiplex PCR was the method, and the copy in TCRdb shows in-frame clones only, minus some. That table gives V, J and clone size, and the DNA gave D and trimming. This table has approximately 180,000 clones, 75% to 90% appearing once. Seattle cases were enrolled at active infection and followed longitudinally. The chain carries TRBV7-6 and TRBJ1-4; D is ambiguous. Material for sequencing was peripheral blood. This TCR derives from a woman between 35 and 50 years old with COVID-19, enrolled during active disease. The CDR3 bases are TGTGCCAGCAGCTTTTTCGGGAGGGCAACTAATGAAAAACTGTTTTTT. Encoded protein: CASSFFGRATNEKLFF.